The 5 T cell receptor beta chains below all came from one sample that was sequenced in a study of T cells in localized non-small cell lung cancer. The repertoire was sequenced with immunoSEQ multiplex PCR; TCRdb's copy has only in-frame clones and lacks some. In the table there are over 10,000 clones, 70% to 90% of which are singletons. Sample: peripheral blood, taken before any cancer treatment. The receptors originated from a male donor aged 60 or older with stage III lung adenocarcinoma.

Here the CDR3 DNA reads TGTGCCATCAGTGAGTCCTCGGATAGCAATCAGCCCCAGCATTTT. As protein: CAISESSDSNQPQHF. This chain joins TRBV10-3 and TRBJ1-5; D not resolved. Germline V gives CDR1 ENHRY, CDR2 SYGVKD. Trimming cost V 0 bases and J 0 bases, with 6 bases left between them. There are 15 residues in the CDR3.

The table lists this clone with a count of one. This chain uses TRBV5-1 with TRBJ2-3, with D possibly matching TRBD2 (5 bases). Trimming cost V 3 bases and J 3 bases, with 14 bases left between them. From germline, CDR1 is SGHRS and CDR2 YFSETQ. This CDR3 is built from 15 residues. Here the CDR3 reads CASSSTGRGTDTQYF. The CDR3 DNA follows: TGCGCCAGCAGCTCAACGGGAAGAGGGACAGATACGCAGTATTTT.

The J gene is TRBJ1-1, the V gene TRBV6-5; D remains unclear. Trimming left V 4 bases short and J 6 bases short, with 12 bases between. Germline loops: CDR1 MNHEY, CDR2 SVGAGI. This CDR3 is 13 amino acids long. The CDR3 loop is CASSSSGWAEAFF. CDR3 in DNA: TGTGCCAGCAGTTCCTCCGGGTGGGCTGAAGCTTTCTTT.

This sequence joins TRBV5-1 and TRBJ2-2, with 7 bases aligning to TRBD2. Germline V gives CDR1 SGHRS, CDR2 YFSETQ. V trimming: 4 bases; J trimming: 2 bases; junction bases outside the gene matches: 8. The CDR3 sequence is 16 residues long. CDR3 sequence: CASSPGLLVNTGELFF. The CDR3 DNA sequence: TGCGCCAGCAGCCCGGGACTATTAGTTAACACCGGGGAGCTGTTTTTT.

This sequence joins TRBV5-4 and TRBJ2-1; D possibly uses TRBD1 or TRBD2 (5 bases each). Germline lookup yields CDR1 SGHNT and CDR2 YYREEE (reference sequence). CDR3 length: 16 amino acids. Trimming cost V 2 bases and J 7 bases, with 19 bases left between them. CDR3 residues: CASSLRTGTDINEQFF. The CDR3 DNA is TGTGCCAGCAGCTTACGGACCGGGACGGATATAAATGAGCAGTTCTTC. The full variable domain, with the rest looked up from reference TRBV5-4 and TRBJ2-1, is ETGVTQSPTHLIKTRGQQVTLRCSSQSGHNTVSWYQQALGQGPQFIFQYYREEENGRGNFPPRFSGLQFPNYSSELNVNALELDDSALYLCASSLRTGTDINEQFFGPGTRLTVL.